The sequence of this TCR beta chain was determined in a study of blood T cell repertoires in COVID-19. Sequencing was performed with immunoSEQ multiplex PCR; in TCRdb, only in-frame clones are kept and a portion is missing. The sample lists under 200,000 clones; about four fifths were seen once. CDR1 and CDR2 (germline): SGHTA, FQGTGA. Between the trimmed V and J ends, which lost 7 bases and 3 bases, there was a span of 19 bases. The CDR3 is made up of 16 amino acids. This rearrangement joins TRBV7-3 to TRBJ1-5; possibly TRBD1 for D (6 bases). The clonotype comes from a woman aged 45-65 years in a cohort exposed to, infected with or recovered from COVID-19 (not recorded which). The sequenced sample was PBMCs or T cells enriched from blood (not recorded which). CDR3 DNA: TGTGCCAGCACCTCCCATTGGGGGGGCATCAATCAGCCCCAGCATTTT. It codes for CASTSHWGGINQPQHF.